What follows is one TCR beta chain and its context. Antigen specificity is unknown. These data are taken from a study of shared clonotypes between healthy human individuals. Study context: The donor pool was made up of a couple of women and three men aged 18 to 49. There were three CD4 naive, three CD4 memory, two CD8 naive and one CD8 memory plates per donor. Study-level points and caveats: Researchers sampled only blood; tissue repertoires likely differ.

Memory CD4+ cells were the fraction left after CD45RA+ naive selection. This table comes from immunoSEQ multiplex PCR, and its TCRdb copy is limited to in-frame clones, with some not included. Altogether some 1,100,000 clones are present, 78% being singletons, with the ten largest covering 0.52%. This CDR3 is 16 amino acids long. Germline trimming cut 0 bases from V and 9 bases from J; bases unmatched to any gene: 5. The germline gives CDR1 SGHRS, CDR2 YFSETQ. The sequence derives from a man aged 18 to 29 in good health. Some clones in this sample may be carry-over from other donors' samples. V and J are TRBV5-1 and TRBJ2-1, with 14 bases that match TRBD2. The sample was memory CD4+ T cells from PBMCs. Subset defined: CD45RA-negative fraction. The CDR3 DNA follows: TGCGCCAGCAGCTTGGAGACTAGCGGGAGGGCCATTGAGCAGTTCTTC. Its protein is CASSLETSGRAIEQFF.